In its sample, the clone carrying this TCR beta chain was seen a few times. Time point described: cycle 4 day 1 (C4D1), after less than seven weeks of nivolumab. Every one of the patients relapsed after autologous stem cell transplantation (brentuximab vedotin exposure was variable). Negative selection with magnetic separation was used to purify CD4+ T cells from thawed PBMCs. CDR1 SGHRS and CDR2 YFSETQ come from the germline V gene. This CDR3 has 17 amino acids. J gave up 0 bases and V 2 bases, and 5 bases lay outside the gene matches. This sample is part of a study of PD-1 blockade in classical Hodgkin lymphoma. Clones were read by immunoSEQ multiplex PCR, and TCRdb kept only the in-frame ones, dropping some. Of 15,000 to 20,000 clones listed, roughly three quarters are singletons.

The sample was CD4+ T cells from blood, taken before the fourth cycle of nivolumab. This TCR derives from a human donor with classical Hodgkin lymphoma. The rearrangement uses TRBV5-1 and TRBJ1-1; 12 nucleotides align to TRBD1. CDR3 amino acids: CASSLLGQGALNTEAFF. The CDR3 DNA is TGCGCCAGCAGCTTATTGGGACAGGGGGCTTTGAACACTGAAGCTTTCTTT.